This T cell receptor beta chain was sequenced during a study of CDR3 diversity in severe acne. TCRdb ran MiXCR on the PCR reads and lists one entry per CDR3 protein. This sample has 89,000 or so distinct CDR3 sequences, with about 52% found just once. Germline V CDR1 and CDR2: SNHLY, FYNNEI. The CDR3 is 15 amino acids. V lost 3 bases to trimming and J lost 10 bases; unmatched junction nucleotides: 8. This clonotype was obtained from a male donor in good health, serving as a control. The gene calls are TRBV2 and TRBJ2-1, with 11 bases lining up with TRBD1. What was sequenced was blood. CDR3 DNA sequence: TGTGCCAGCAGTGATCCGGGACAGGGGGACTACGAGCAGTTCTTC. Encoded protein: CASSDPGQGDYEQFF.